Given below is one T cell receptor (beta chain) in context. It was with random hexamers that roughly 0.45 to 1 ug RNA was reverse transcribed. A multiplex approach, immunoSEQ multiplex PCR, amplified TCR beta CDR3 across 54 Vbeta and 13 Jbeta. TCRdb fed the immunoSEQ multiplex PCR reads into MiXCR, producing one record per CDR3 protein. The table lists over 95,000 distinct CDR3 sequences, about 90% of them singletons. The entry originates in a study of CD8 T cells in Susac syndrome. The CDR3 runs 17 residues. Germline V gene data show CDR1 as SGHVS and CDR2 as FQNEAQ. The ends were cut back, 0 bases at V and 0 bases at J, with 12 bases in the middle.

The sequence was obtained from a human donor in good health. The rearrangement uses TRBV7-8 and TRBJ1-3; D is ambiguous. The specimen was CD4+ T cells from PBMCs. Written as DNA, the CDR3 is TGTGCCAGCAGCTTAGCGCTTGAGGGCCTCTCTGGAAACACCATATATTTT. Its protein is CASSLALEGLSGNTIYF.